This T cell receptor (beta chain) is drawn from a study of blood T cell repertoires in COVID-19. Looking at the study overall: Samples came from the United States, Italy and Spain, spanning acute and convalescent COVID-19. PBMCs, B-cell-depleted T cells, or T cells provided the cDNA or gDNA that made up the material.

Per the original data handling: It was from reference gene primer amplification that nucleated cell counts were estimated. Sequencing was performed with immunoSEQ multiplex PCR; in TCRdb, only in-frame clones are kept and a portion is missing. Clone size and V and J calls were adopted from that table, with D and trimming inferred from the DNA. In the table there are a few hundred thousand clones, around 83% of which are singletons. The V gene lost 4 bases and the J gene lost 4 bases, with 16 bases spanning the gap. In germline, CDR1 is KGHSH, CDR2 LQKENI. The CDR3 totals 15 residues. This chain uses TRBV18 with TRBJ1-1; weak D call: TRBD1 (5 bases). The sequenced material came from peripheral blood. The clonotype originates from a woman between 35 and 50 years old who had recovered from COVID-19. The CDR3 bases are TGTGCCAGCTCACGGCTTGGCGGGGGGATCACTGAAGCTTTCTTT. Residues: CASSRLGGGITEAFF.